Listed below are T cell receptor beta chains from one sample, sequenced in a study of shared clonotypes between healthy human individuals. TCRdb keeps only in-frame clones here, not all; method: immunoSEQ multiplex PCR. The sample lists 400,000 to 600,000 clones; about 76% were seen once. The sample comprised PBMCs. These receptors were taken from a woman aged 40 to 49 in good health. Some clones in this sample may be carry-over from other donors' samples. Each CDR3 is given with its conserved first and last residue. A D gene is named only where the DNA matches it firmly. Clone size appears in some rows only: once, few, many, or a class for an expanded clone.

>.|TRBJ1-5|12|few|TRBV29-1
CSGGHHNQPQHF
TGCAGCGGGGGACACCACAATCAGCCCCAGCATTTT
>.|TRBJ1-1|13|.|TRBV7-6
CASSLHMNTEAFF
TGTGCCAGCAGCTTGCACATGAACACTGAAGCTTTCTTT
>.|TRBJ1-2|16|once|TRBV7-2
CASSLRPQGTNYGYTF
TGTGCCAGCAGCTTACGCCCCCAGGGGACAAACTATGGCTACACCTTC
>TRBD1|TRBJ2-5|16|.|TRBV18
CASSPKMAGGPETQYF
TGTGCCAGCTCACCAAAAATGGCAGGGGGCCCCGAGACCCAGTACTTC
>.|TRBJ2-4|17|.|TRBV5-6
CASSEQEGVFTKNIQYF
TGTGCCAGCAGCGAACAAGAAGGGGTTTTTACCAAAAACATTCAGTACTTC
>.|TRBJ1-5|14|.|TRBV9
CASSVGAVNQPQHF
TGTGCCAGCAGCGTAGGCGCGGTCAATCAGCCCCAGCATTTT
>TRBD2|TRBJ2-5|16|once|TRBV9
CASSVRAGGPGETQYF
TGTGCCAGCAGCGTAAGAGCGGGAGGGCCTGGAGAGACCCAGTACTTC
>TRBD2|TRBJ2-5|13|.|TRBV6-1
CASSRAGVQTQYF
TGTGCCAGCAGTAGGGCGGGAGTGCAGACCCAGTACTTC
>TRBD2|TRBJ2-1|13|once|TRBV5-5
CASSLPPGGEQFF
TGTGCCAGCAGCTTACCCCCGGGAGGTGAGCAGTTCTTC
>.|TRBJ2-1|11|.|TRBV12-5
CASGLRDEKFF
TGTGCTAGTGGTTTGAGGGACGAGAAGTTCTTC
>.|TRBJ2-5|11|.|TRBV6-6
CASSPRETQYF
TGTGCCAGCAGTCCCAGGGAGACCCAGTACTTC
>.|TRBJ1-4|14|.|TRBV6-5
CASSYDQTGEKLFF
TGTGCCAGCAGTTACGATCAGACTGGGGAAAAACTGTTTTTT
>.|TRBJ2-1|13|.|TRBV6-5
CASRGRVGFEQFF
TGTGCCAGCAGGGGCCGGGTGGGCTTTGAGCAGTTCTTC
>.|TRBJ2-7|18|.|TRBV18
CASSSPPPTHQGRHGQYF
TGTGCCAGCTCCTCCCCGCCCCCCACTCATCAGGGGCGTCACGGGCAGTACTTC
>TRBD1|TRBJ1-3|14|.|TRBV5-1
CASSTDRAGNTIYF
TGCGCCAGCAGCACGGACAGGGCTGGAAACACCATATATTTT
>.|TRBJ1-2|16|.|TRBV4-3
CASSQEITARRDGYTF
TGCGCCAGCAGCCAAGAAATAACAGCTAGGAGGGATGGCTACACCTTC